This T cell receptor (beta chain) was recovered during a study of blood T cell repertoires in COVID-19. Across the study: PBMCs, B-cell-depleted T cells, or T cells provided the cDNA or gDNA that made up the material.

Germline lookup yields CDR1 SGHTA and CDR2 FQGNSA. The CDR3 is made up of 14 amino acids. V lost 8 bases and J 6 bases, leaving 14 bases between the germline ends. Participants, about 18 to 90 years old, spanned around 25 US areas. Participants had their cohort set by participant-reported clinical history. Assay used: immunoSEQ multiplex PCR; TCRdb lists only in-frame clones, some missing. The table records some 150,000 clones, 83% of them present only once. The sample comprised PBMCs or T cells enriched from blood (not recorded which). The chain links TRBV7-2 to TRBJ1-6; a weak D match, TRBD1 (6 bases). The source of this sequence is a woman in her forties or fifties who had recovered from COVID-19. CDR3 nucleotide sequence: TGTGCCAGCGGGTCCGGGACAACTAATTCACCCCTCCACTTT. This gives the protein CASGSGTTNSPLHF.